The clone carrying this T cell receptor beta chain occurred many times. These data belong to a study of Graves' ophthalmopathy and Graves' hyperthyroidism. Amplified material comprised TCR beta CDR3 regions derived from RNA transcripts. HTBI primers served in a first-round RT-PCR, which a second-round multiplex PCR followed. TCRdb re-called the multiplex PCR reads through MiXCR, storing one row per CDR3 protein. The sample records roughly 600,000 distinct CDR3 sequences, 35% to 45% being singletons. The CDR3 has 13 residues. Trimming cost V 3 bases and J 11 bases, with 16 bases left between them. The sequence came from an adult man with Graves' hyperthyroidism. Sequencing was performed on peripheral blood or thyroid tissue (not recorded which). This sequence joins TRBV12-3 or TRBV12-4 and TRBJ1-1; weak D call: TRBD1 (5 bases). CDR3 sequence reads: CASSFPGDTVAFF. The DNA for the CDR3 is TGTGCCAGCAGTTTCCCGGGGGATACGGTCGCTTTCTTT.